This T cell receptor beta chain was sequenced during a study of shared clonotypes between healthy human individuals (dated by TCRdb to between 2020 and 2021). Turning to the overall study: The cohort comprised two women and a few men aged 18 to 49 years. For each donor, CD4 naive and CD4 memory were each run on three plates, CD8 naive on two plates, and CD8 memory on one plate. To estimate repertoire size and how much clonotypes are shared between individuals, the study performed deep sequencing of blood TCR repertoires from a few healthy adults. Per donor, leukapheresis produced somewhere between about 0.94 and 9.5 billion PBMCs. To increase sequencing depth and limit assay-specific biases, different laboratories used diverse techniques to prepare libraries and sequence TCR repertoires. The paper as a whole reports these results and caveats: Only blood was sampled, and tissue TCR repertoires likely differ from those in blood. Rarefaction of sorted-subset datasets indicated incomplete sequencing despite the large sequencing depth. Pairwise subsampling indicated that sequencing depth was expected to affect the degree of clonotype sharing among donors. The small number of donors limited the genetic and exposure-history diversity represented. Clonotypes shared by all four sorted-subset donors showed higher generation probabilities than non-shared clonotypes. Larger estimated clonotype richness was generally found for naive subsets than for memory subsets. Across a handful of donors, about 5% of naive CD4, 3.5% of naive CD8, roughly 2.2% of memory CD4, and approximately 0.4% of memory CD8 clonotypes were shared.

Notes on this clone: Its antigen is currently not known. No much larger clone exists at a distance of one base, and base qualities are not known. The sample contains more than one DNA sequence encoding this CDR3.

The germline V end is reduced by 2 bases and the J end by 7 bases; junction bases left unmatched: 6. The CDR3 has 14 amino acids, counting the end cysteine and phenylalanine. Here the CDR3 DNA is all that survives: 42 bases in frame from base 1. CDR1 MDHEN and CDR2 SYDVKM are derived from the germline V gene. For the CD8 naive samples, CD45RO-negative cells were positively selected for CCR7, yielding a CD45RA+CCR7+ population from which TemRA cells were excluded. Donors were healthy HIV-negative adults with no recently reported acute infections or vaccinations. Only Caucasian adults living in Nashville, Tennessee, USA were represented among the donors. Blood was obtained by leukapheresis, after which PBMCs were separated by Ficoll-Histopaque density gradient centrifugation and cryopreserved in liquid nitrogen vapor phase. Analytical flow cytometry was used to check the purity and quantity of each magnetically sorted T cell population. Genomic DNA was isolated from every sorted fraction and measured by UV absorbance on a Nanodrop 2000c.

TCR CDR3 regions were amplified from genomic DNA by multiplex PCR using the deep immunoSEQ assay. For each cell subset, the extracted genomic DNA was distributed evenly across all wells of several immunoSEQ 96-well plates, and each plate served as one replicate. For sorted subsets, approximately 190 ng of genomic DNA, equivalent to around 31,000 T cell genomes, went into each replicate PCR. Purified libraries were quantified with a Qubit 3.0 fluorometer, sized on a Bioanalyzer 2100, and re-quantified with the KAPA Library Quantification kit. A separate single-read 150-cycle Illumina NextSeq 550 flow cell was used to sequence each immunoSEQ 96-well plate. The original methods were these. Because the immunoSEQ output included only junctional sequences and no quality scores, the filtering could not be the same as the filtering used for full-length reads. Sequences were annotated with PyIR, a Python wrapper for IgBLAST v1.9, and V/J genes and CDR3 were assigned using IMGT germline references. Reads were removed for weak V/J assignments (E-value above 1e-6), missing CDR3, stop codons, out-of-frame junctions, or ambiguous translated residues. V3J clonotypes were defined as sequences sharing the same inferred V gene, J gene, and CDR3 amino acid sequence. Percentage overlap between repertoires was calculated by dividing the number of shared unique clonotypes by the size of the smaller repertoire. RTK rarefaction, the Chao1 estimator, and Recon v2.1 estimates of unobserved clonotypes were used to assess repertoire richness. OLGA was used to compute generation probabilities for all TCRbeta clonotypes that the gDNA method yielded from four donors. This immuneACCESS table, as held by TCRdb, lists in-frame sequences with V and J called but not all clones. Of the missing ones, under half trace to an unresolved V gene in checked studies; the others have no known cause. V, J and clone size derive from that table, while D and trimming were established from the DNA sequence. Recorded for this sample are around 1.9 million clones; 93% of them occurred a single time. The ten largest clonotypes hold around 1.7% of the sample.

The TCR originated in a man aged 18 to 30 in good health. Some clones in this sample may be carry-over from other donors' samples. The rearrangement combines TRBV28 with TRBJ2-7; TRBD2 aligns with 9 central bases. Sequencing used naive CD8+ T cells from PBMCs. Per the publication, the cell subset or site label means: CD45RA+CCR7+. In nucleotides, the sequence is TGTGCCAGCAGTTTAGCGGGAGGGCCGGATGAGCAGTACTTC. Its translation is CASSLAGGPDEQYF.